The rows below give T cell receptor beta chains drawn from one sample of a study of CD4 T cells in relation to SARS-CoV-2 and coronaviruses. Which antigens these TCRs recognize remains unknown. The repertoire was sequenced with immunoSEQ multiplex PCR; TCRdb's copy has only in-frame clones and lacks some. This table has about 20,000 clones, roughly four fifths appearing once. The material sequenced was CD4+ T cells from PBMCs, cultured in vitro. The receptors shown here come from a human donor in good health. Each CDR3 is given with its conserved first and last residue. Fields, in order: D gene, clone size, V gene, J gene, CDR3 protein, CDR3 DNA. A D gene is named only where the DNA matches it firmly. Clone size appears in some rows only: once, few, many, or a class for an expanded clone.

D: NA
size: NA
V: TRBV9
J: TRBJ1-1
CDR3: CASSPRGAGTSAEAFF
DNA: TGTGCCAGCAGCCCCCGAGGGGCAGGGACGAGCGCTGAAGCTTTCTTT

D: TRBD2
size: NA
V: TRBV11-3
J: TRBJ2-1
CDR3: CASSLTSGGPLEQFF
DNA: TGTGCCAGCAGCTTAACAAGCGGGGGTCCTCTTGAGCAGTTCTTC

D: NA
size: NA
V: TRBV11-2
J: TRBJ2-1
CDR3: CASSFGGRGVGSYNEQFF
DNA: TGTGCCAGCAGCTTTGGGGGCAGGGGCGTTGGCTCCTACAATGAGCAGTTCTTC

D: NA
size: NA
V: TRBV3-1/TRBV3-2
J: TRBJ2-7
CDR3: CASSPRTTSYEQYF
DNA: TGTGCCAGCAGCCCCCGAACTACCTCCTACGAGCAGTACTTC

D: NA
size: few
V: TRBV5-6
J: TRBJ1-1
CDR3: CASSLNIEAFF
DNA: TGTGCCAGCAGCTTGAACATTGAAGCTTTCTTT

D: NA
size: NA
V: TRBV7-2
J: TRBJ2-2
CDR3: CASSLGKGRKTGELFF
DNA: TGTGCCAGCAGCTTAGGGAAGGGTAGAAAGACCGGGGAGCTGTTTTTT

D: NA
size: NA
V: TRBV6-2/TRBV6-3
J: TRBJ1-2
CDR3: CASSYGKESYGYTF
DNA: TGTGCCAGCAGTTATGGGAAGGAAAGCTATGGCTACACCTTC

D: NA
size: once
V: TRBV6-5
J: TRBJ2-4
CDR3: CASSYSFVTPDIQYF
DNA: TGTGCCAGCAGTTACTCCTTCGTTACGCCGGACATTCAGTACTTC

D: TRBD2
size: NA
V: TRBV18
J: TRBJ2-1
CDR3: CASSQTSGSSYNEQFF
DNA: TGTGCCAGCTCACAAACTAGCGGGAGCTCCTACAATGAGCAGTTCTTC

D: NA
size: NA
V: TRBV19
J: TRBJ2-7
CDR3: CASSWRVDLYEQYF
DNA: TGTGCCAGTAGTTGGCGTGTGGATCTCTACGAGCAGTACTTC

D: TRBD1
size: once
V: TRBV6-5
J: TRBJ1-1
CDR3: CASSQGQGTAFF
DNA: TGTGCCAGCAGCCAGGGACAGGGGACGGCTTTCTTT

D: TRBD1
size: NA
V: TRBV2
J: TRBJ1-5
CDR3: CASSDPGQGNQPQHF
DNA: TGTGCCAGCAGTGACCCTGGACAGGGCAATCAGCCCCAGCATTTT

D: NA
size: NA
V: TRBV10-3
J: TRBJ2-7
CDR3: CAISERLNSYEQYF
DNA: TGTGCCATCAGTGAGAGGCTCAACTCCTACGAGCAGTACTTC

D: NA
size: NA
V: TRBV6-2/TRBV6-3
J: TRBJ1-2
CDR3: CASSPENVRGYTF
DNA: TGTGCCAGCAGCCCCGAGAACGTTCGGGGCTACACCTTC

D: NA
size: NA
V: TRBV19
J: TRBJ2-6
CDR3: CASSNGRSGANVLTF
DNA: TGTGCCAGTAGTAACGGAAGATCTGGGGCCAACGTCCTGACTTTC

D: NA
size: NA
V: TRBV5-4
J: TRBJ1-5
CDR3: CASSLYRPKGMGNQPQHF
DNA: TGTGCCAGCAGCTTATATCGCCCCAAGGGGATGGGCAATCAGCCCCAGCATTTT

D: NA
size: NA
V: TRBV7-2
J: TRBJ1-2
CDR3: CASSPRVVGGGYTF
DNA: TGTGCCAGCAGCCCCCGCGTGGTCGGGGGCGGCTACACCTTC

D: NA
size: NA
V: TRBV4-3
J: TRBJ2-1
CDR3: CASSPQPDSDEQFF
DNA: TGCGCCAGCAGCCCCCAACCGGACAGCGATGAGCAGTTCTTC

D: NA
size: few
V: TRBV7-2
J: TRBJ1-6
CDR3: CASSMNVRDSPLHF
DNA: TGTGCCAGCTCTATGAACGTCCGAGATTCACCCCTCCACTTT

D: NA
size: NA
V: TRBV27
J: TRBJ1-1
CDR3: CASSTFLQGNTEAFF
DNA: TGTGCCAGCAGCACGTTCTTGCAGGGCAACACTGAAGCTTTCTTT

D: TRBD1
size: NA
V: TRBV18
J: TRBJ1-1
CDR3: CASSPSSGQMNTEAFF
DNA: TGTGCCAGCTCACCAAGTTCGGGACAGATGAACACTGAAGCTTTCTTT

D: NA
size: NA
V: TRBV6-2/TRBV6-3
J: TRBJ1-4
CDR3: CASSPTGGGKLFF
DNA: TGTGCCAGCAGCCCGACCGGCGGCGGAAAACTGTTTTTT

D: NA
size: NA
V: TRBV6-5
J: TRBJ2-2
CDR3: CASSFQSGIGELFF
DNA: TGTGCCAGCAGTTTCCAATCGGGGATCGGGGAGCTGTTTTTT

D: TRBD1
size: NA
V: TRBV5-1
J: TRBJ1-4
CDR3: CASSPGTGPNEKLFF
DNA: TGCGCCAGCAGCCCAGGGACAGGGCCTAATGAAAAACTGTTTTTT

D: TRBD2
size: NA
V: TRBV7-2
J: TRBJ2-3
CDR3: CASRGPQRGEGTDTQYF
DNA: TGTGCCAGCCGAGGCCCCCAGCGGGGGGAGGGGACAGATACGCAGTATTTT

D: TRBD1
size: NA
V: TRBV5-1
J: TRBJ1-2
CDR3: CASSSYPGGDYGYTF
DNA: TGCGCCAGCAGCTCGTATCCAGGGGGCGACTATGGCTACACCTTC

D: TRBD2
size: NA
V: TRBV7-2
J: TRBJ2-5
CDR3: CASSLGLAGTGGQETQYF
DNA: TGTGCCAGCAGCCTAGGACTAGCGGGCACGGGGGGACAAGAGACCCAGTACTTC

D: NA
size: NA
V: TRBV11-3
J: TRBJ1-1
CDR3: CASSVGQRTEAFF
DNA: TGTGCCAGCAGCGTCGGTCAAAGGACTGAAGCTTTCTTT

D: NA
size: NA
V: TRBV6-2/TRBV6-3
J: TRBJ1-2
CDR3: CASSPQGIYGYTF
DNA: TGTGCCAGCAGTCCCCAGGGGATCTATGGCTACACCTTC

D: TRBD1
size: NA
V: TRBV18
J: TRBJ1-5
CDR3: CASSPRAGGPAGNQPQHF
DNA: TGTGCCAGCTCACCACGGGCAGGGGGCCCGGCCGGCAATCAGCCCCAGCATTTT

D: TRBD2
size: few
V: TRBV5-4
J: TRBJ2-1
CDR3: CASSLSGRDNEQFF
DNA: TGTGCCAGCAGCTTGAGCGGGAGGGACAATGAGCAGTTCTTC

D: NA
size: NA
V: TRBV2
J: TRBJ2-3
CDR3: CASGLAGRYTDTQYF
DNA: TGTGCCAGCGGTCTCGCCGGACGATACACAGATACGCAGTATTTT

D: NA
size: NA
V: TRBV11-2
J: TRBJ1-2
CDR3: CASSFRGGYTF
DNA: TGTGCCAGCAGCTTCAGGGGTGGCTACACCTTC

D: TRBD2
size: NA
V: TRBV3-1/TRBV3-2
J: TRBJ2-5
CDR3: CASSRNVIAGGRETQYF
DNA: TGTGCCAGCAGCCGAAACGTGATAGCGGGAGGGCGGGAGACCCAGTACTTC

D: TRBD1
size: NA
V: TRBV24-1
J: TRBJ2-1
CDR3: CATSTGGISSEQFF
DNA: TGTGCCACCTCCACAGGGGGAATATCAAGTGAGCAGTTCTTC

D: NA
size: once
V: TRBV3-1/TRBV3-2
J: TRBJ1-6
CDR3: CASSQDRRRGTYNSPLHF
DNA: TGTGCCAGCAGCCAAGATAGGCGCAGGGGAACCTATAATTCACCCCTCCACTTT

D: NA
size: NA
V: TRBV10-1
J: TRBJ1-5
CDR3: CASIGGCQPQHF
DNA: TGCGCCAGCATCGGGGGCTGTCAGCCCCAGCATTTT

D: TRBD1
size: NA
V: TRBV7-3
J: TRBJ2-7
CDR3: CASSLMAGGSYEQYF
DNA: TGTGCCAGCAGCTTAATGGCAGGGGGCTCCTACGAGCAGTACTTC

D: NA
size: NA
V: TRBV6-5
J: TRBJ2-7
CDR3: CASSYSIRDSYYEQYF
DNA: TGTGCCAGCAGTTACTCGATAAGGGACTCCTACTACGAGCAGTACTTC

D: NA
size: NA
V: TRBV6-2/TRBV6-3
J: TRBJ2-3
CDR3: CASSYSGENTDTQYF
DNA: TGTGCCAGCAGTTACTCGGGGGAGAACACAGATACGCAGTATTTT

D: NA
size: NA
V: TRBV6-2/TRBV6-3
J: TRBJ2-6
CDR3: CASSYPGTPLGANVLTF
DNA: TGTGCCAGCAGTTACCCTGGGACGCCGCTTGGGGCCAACGTCCTGACTTTC

D: NA
size: NA
V: TRBV2
J: TRBJ2-1
CDR3: CASRFWDSNGVEQFF
DNA: TGTGCCAGCAGGTTCTGGGACTCCAACGGGGTTGAGCAGTTCTTC

D: NA
size: NA
V: TRBV4-3
J: TRBJ1-2
CDR3: CASSQEPLGLYGYTF
DNA: TGCGCCAGCAGCCAAGAACCCCTCGGGCTCTATGGCTACACCTTC

D: TRBD1
size: once
V: TRBV12-3/TRBV12-4
J: TRBJ2-3
CDR3: CASSYLTGPQYF
DNA: TGTGCCAGCAGTTACCTGACAGGGCCGCAGTATTTT

D: TRBD2
size: once
V: TRBV11-3
J: TRBJ2-1
CDR3: CASSYSGGAYNEQFF
DNA: TGTGCCAGCAGTTATAGCGGGGGGGCGTACAATGAGCAGTTCTTC

D: NA
size: NA
V: TRBV7-6
J: TRBJ1-3
CDR3: CASSLVGSLGGNTIYF
DNA: TGTGCCAGCAGCTTAGTAGGCTCTTTGGGAGGAAACACCATATATTTT

D: NA
size: NA
V: TRBV5-6
J: TRBJ2-5
CDR3: CASSLGRETQYF
DNA: TGTGCCAGCAGCTTGGGGCGCGAGACCCAGTACTTC

D: TRBD2
size: NA
V: TRBV7-2
J: TRBJ2-3
CDR3: CASSALGASGGTDTQYF
DNA: TGTGCCAGCAGCGCACTTGGGGCGAGCGGGGGCACAGATACGCAGTATTTT

D: TRBD2
size: NA
V: TRBV6-6
J: TRBJ2-5
CDR3: CASRGLAGRQETQYF
DNA: TGTGCCAGCAGGGGACTAGCGGGTCGCCAAGAGACCCAGTACTTC

D: TRBD1
size: few
V: TRBV5-1
J: TRBJ1-6
CDR3: CASSLDRGSPLHF
DNA: TGCGCCAGCAGCCTGGACAGGGGGTCACCCCTCCACTTT

D: TRBD1
size: once
V: TRBV6-2/TRBV6-3
J: TRBJ1-5
CDR3: CASSSLGRGDQPQHF
DNA: TGTGCCAGCAGTTCCCTCGGCAGGGGGGATCAGCCCCAGCATTTT

D: NA
size: NA
V: TRBV5-8
J: TRBJ1-2
CDR3: CASSITAARVYGYTF
DNA: TGTGCCAGCAGCATAACGGCGGCCAGGGTCTATGGCTACACCTTC

D: TRBD1
size: NA
V: TRBV9
J: TRBJ1-6
CDR3: CASSAAGTGNSPLHF
DNA: TGTGCCAGCAGCGCCGCCGGGACAGGGAATTCACCCCTCCACTTT

D: TRBD2
size: NA
V: TRBV4-1
J: TRBJ2-3
CDR3: CASSQDQAGVTDTQYF
DNA: TGCGCCAGCAGCCAAGACCAAGCGGGAGTCACAGATACGCAGTATTTT